The clone carrying this T cell receptor (beta chain) was observed at least ten times. Its antigen is not identified. The CDR3 spans 16 residues. The germline V and J ends were trimmed by 5 bases and 0 bases, with 14 bases remaining between them. In TCRdb, the multiplex PCR reads were re-called with MiXCR into one record per CDR3 protein. The sample has over 130,000 distinct CDR3 sequences, roughly 33% seen once. Breast cancer patients provided tissue from their axillary draining lymph nodes. The data were obtained in a study of breast tumors, draining lymph nodes, adjacent tissues. The study's findings and limits: Luminal-like breast cancer showed significantly higher tumor–nontumor repertoire similarity than basal-like.

Sequences were obtained from axillary lymph node tissue. The sequence was obtained from a female donor with breast cancer. Some clones in this sample may be carry-over from other donors' samples. The gene calls are TRBV12-3 or TRBV12-4 and TRBJ2-1; a possible D gene is TRBD2 (6 bases). The CDR3 protein is CASSGRSVYSYNEQFF. Written as DNA, the CDR3 is TGTGCCAGCAGTGGGAGGTCCGTCTACTCCTACAATGAGCAGTTCTTC.